The sequence of this T cell receptor (beta chain) was determined in a study of blood T cell repertoires in COVID-19. As for the study in general: COVID-19 samples from acute and convalescent phases originated in the United States, Italy and Spain. T cells, B-cell-depleted T cells, or PBMCs provided the cDNA or gDNA that served as material.

The CDR3 runs to 16 residues. Authors' data handling: Quantification of nucleated cells was approximated via reference gene primer amplification. The data were produced by immunoSEQ multiplex PCR, yet TCRdb's version contains in-frame clones alone and is incomplete. V and J calls and clone size are given by that table; D and trimming were obtained from the DNA. Among 130,000 to 150,000 clones listed, 79% were seen once. This TCR derives from a man aged 55 to 70 with acute or convalescent COVID-19. This chain uses TRBV21-1 with TRBJ2-5; no check of the table's D call, TRBD1, against the DNA was made. TRBV21-1 is a recognized pseudogene. Input material: peripheral blood. CDR3 in amino acids: CASSSVRHRGRETQYF. The CDR3, as DNA: TGTGCCAGCAGCAGTGTTCGTCACAGGGGGCGTGAGACCCAGTACTTC.